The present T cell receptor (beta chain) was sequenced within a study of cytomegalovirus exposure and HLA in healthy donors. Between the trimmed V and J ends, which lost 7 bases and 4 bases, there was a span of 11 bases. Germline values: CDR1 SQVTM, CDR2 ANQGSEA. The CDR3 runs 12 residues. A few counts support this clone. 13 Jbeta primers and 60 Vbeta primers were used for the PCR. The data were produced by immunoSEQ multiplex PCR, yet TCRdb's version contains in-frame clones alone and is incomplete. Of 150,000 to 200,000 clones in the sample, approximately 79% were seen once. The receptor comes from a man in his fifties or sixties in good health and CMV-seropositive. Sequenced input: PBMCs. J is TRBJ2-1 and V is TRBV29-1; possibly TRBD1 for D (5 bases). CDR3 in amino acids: CSADAGYNEQFF. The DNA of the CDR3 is TGCAGCGCCGACGCAGGGTACAATGAGCAGTTCTTC.